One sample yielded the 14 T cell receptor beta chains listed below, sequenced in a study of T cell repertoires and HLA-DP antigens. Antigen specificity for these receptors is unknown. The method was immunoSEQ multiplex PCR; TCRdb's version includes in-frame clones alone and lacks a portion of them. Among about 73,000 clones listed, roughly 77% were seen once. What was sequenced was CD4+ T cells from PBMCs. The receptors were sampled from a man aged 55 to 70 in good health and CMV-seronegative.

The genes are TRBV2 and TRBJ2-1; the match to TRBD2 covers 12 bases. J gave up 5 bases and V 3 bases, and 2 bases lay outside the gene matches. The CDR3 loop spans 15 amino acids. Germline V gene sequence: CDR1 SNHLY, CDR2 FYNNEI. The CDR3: CASSDPSGGDNEQFF. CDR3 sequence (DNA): TGTGCCAGCAGTGATCCTAGCGGGGGGGACAATGAGCAGTTCTTC.

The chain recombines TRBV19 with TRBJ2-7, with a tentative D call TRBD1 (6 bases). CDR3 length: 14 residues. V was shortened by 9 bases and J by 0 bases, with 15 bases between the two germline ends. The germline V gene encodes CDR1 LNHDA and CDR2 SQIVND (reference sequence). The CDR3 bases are TGTGCCAGGGGAAAATTAGGGGGCTCCTACGAGCAGTACGTC. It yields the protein CARGKLGGSYEQYV.

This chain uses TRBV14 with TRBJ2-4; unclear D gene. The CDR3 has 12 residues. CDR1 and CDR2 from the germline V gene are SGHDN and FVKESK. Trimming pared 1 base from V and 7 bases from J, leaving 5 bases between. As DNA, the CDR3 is TGTGCCAGCAGCCAAGCCCCGAACATTCAGTACTTC. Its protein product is CASSQAPNIQYF.

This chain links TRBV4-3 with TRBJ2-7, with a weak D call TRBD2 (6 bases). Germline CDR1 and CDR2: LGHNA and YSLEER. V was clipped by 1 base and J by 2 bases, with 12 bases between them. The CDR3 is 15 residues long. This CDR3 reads CASSQVGGEPYEQYF. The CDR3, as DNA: TGCGCCAGCAGCCAAGTTGGCGGGGAACCCTACGAGCAGTACTTC.

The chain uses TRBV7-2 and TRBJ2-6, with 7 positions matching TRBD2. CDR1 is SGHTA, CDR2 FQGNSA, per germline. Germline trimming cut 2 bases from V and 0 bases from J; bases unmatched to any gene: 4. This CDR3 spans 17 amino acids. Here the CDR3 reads CASSLSGGFSGANVLTF. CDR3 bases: TGTGCCAGCAGCTTATCGGGGGGTTTCTCTGGGGCCAACGTCCTGACTTTC.

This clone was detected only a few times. CDR3 nucleotide sequence: TGTGCCTGGAGTGTATCCGAGCCCGGGGAGCTGTTTTTT. It specifies CAWSVSEPGELFF. V and J are TRBV30 and TRBJ2-2, with no clear D. Trimming removed 0 bases at V and 6 bases at J, with 8 bases between. CDR3 length: 13 amino acids. Germline loops: CDR1 GTSNPN, CDR2 SVGIG (reference sequence).

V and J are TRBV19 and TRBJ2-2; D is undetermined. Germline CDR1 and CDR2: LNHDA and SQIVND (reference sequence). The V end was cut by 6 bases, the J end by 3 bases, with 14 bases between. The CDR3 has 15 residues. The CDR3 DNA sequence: TGTGCCAGTAGACCGGGTCCCTGGGACACCGGGGAGCTGTTTTTT. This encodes CASRPGPWDTGELFF.

This CDR3 is CASSWESYGYTF. The CDR3 DNA follows: TGTGCCAGCAGCTGGGAGTCCTATGGCTACACCTTC. The chain recombines TRBV25-1 with TRBJ1-2; D is unclear. CDR3 length: 12 amino acids. Germline loops: CDR1 MGHDK, CDR2 SYGVNS. V was pared by 6 bases and J by 4 bases, with 9 bases between.

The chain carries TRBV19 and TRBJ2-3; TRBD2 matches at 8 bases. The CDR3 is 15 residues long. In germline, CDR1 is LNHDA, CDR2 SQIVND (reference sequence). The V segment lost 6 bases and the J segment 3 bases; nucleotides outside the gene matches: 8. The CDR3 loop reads CASRRASGSTDTQYF. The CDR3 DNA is TGTGCCAGTAGACGAGCTAGCGGGTCTACAGATACGCAGTATTTT.

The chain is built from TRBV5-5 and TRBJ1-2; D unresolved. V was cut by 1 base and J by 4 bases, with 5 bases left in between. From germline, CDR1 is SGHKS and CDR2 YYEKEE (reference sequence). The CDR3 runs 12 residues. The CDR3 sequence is CASSLKVYGYTF. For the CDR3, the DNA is TGTGCCAGCAGCTTGAAAGTCTATGGCTACACCTTC.

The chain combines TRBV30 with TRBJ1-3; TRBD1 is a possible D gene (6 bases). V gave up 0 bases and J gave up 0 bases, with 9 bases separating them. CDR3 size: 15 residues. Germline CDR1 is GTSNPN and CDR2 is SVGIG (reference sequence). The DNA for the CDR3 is TGTGCCTGGAGTGTACGGGGGGCCTCTGGAAACACCATATATTTT. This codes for CAWSVRGASGNTIYF.

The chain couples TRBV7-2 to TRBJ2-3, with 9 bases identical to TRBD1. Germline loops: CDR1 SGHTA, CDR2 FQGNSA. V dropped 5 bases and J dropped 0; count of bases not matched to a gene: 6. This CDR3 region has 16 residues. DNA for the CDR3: TGTGCCAGCAGCCTAAATGGACAGGGGAGCACAGATACGCAGTATTTT. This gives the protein CASSLNGQGSTDTQYF.

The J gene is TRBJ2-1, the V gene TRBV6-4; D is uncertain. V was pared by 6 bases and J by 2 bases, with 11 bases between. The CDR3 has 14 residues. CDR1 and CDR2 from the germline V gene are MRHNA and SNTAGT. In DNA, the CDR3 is TGTGCCAGCAGCCCCGACGGAACCTACAATGAGCAGTTCTTC. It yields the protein CASSPDGTYNEQFF.

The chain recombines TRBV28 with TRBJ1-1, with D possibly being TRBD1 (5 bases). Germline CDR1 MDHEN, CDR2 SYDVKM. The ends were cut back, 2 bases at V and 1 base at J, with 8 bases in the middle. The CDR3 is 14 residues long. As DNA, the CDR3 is TGTGCCAGCAGTTTAAGCACAGGGAACACTGAAGCTTTCTTT. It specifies CASSLSTGNTEAFF.